Given below is one TCR beta chain in context. This sample is part of a study of blood T cells in healthy people across ages. Primers used in a second PCR of roughly 6 to 11 cycles were a sample-barcoded 5' primer and a J-beta primer mix. Unique molecular identifiers of 12 random nucleotides labeled each cDNA. One entry per CDR3 protein, called by TCRdb with MiXCR from the 5' RACE reads. This sample has around 940,000 distinct CDR3 sequences, with approximately 50% found just once. The sequence was obtained from a woman aged 55-75 years in good health. The sample was blood.

Here the CDR3 reads CSASLNRGWYVGETQYF. CDR3 nucleotide sequence: TGCAGTGCTAGCCTTAACAGGGGGTGGTATGTAGGAGAGACCCAGTACTTC. The V call is TRBV20-1, the J call TRBJ2-5; 8 bases map to TRBD1. CDR1 is DFQATT and CDR2 is SNEGSKA in the germline V gene (reference sequence). CDR3 length equals 17 residues. The ends lost 3 bases at V and 4 bases at J; junction bases unmatched: 16.